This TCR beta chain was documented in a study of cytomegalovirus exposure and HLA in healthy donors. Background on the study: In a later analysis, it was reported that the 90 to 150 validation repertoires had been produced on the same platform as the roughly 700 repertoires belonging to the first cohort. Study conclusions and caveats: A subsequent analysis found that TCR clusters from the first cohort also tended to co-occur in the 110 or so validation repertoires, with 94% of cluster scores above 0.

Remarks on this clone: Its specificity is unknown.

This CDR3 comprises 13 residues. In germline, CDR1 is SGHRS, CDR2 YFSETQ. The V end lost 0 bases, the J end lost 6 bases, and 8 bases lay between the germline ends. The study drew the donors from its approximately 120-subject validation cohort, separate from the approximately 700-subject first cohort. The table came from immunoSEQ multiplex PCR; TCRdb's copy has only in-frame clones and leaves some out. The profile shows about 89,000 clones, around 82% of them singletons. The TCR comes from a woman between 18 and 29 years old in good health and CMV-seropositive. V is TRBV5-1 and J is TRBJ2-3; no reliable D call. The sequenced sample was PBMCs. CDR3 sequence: CASSLGASDTQYF. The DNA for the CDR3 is TGCGCCAGCAGCTTGGGAGCGTCGGATACGCAGTATTTT.